The 8 T cell receptor beta chains below all came from one sample that was sequenced in a study of technical replicates of blood from a few donors. Libraries were prepared by immunoSEQ multiplex PCR; TCRdb keeps only in-frame clonotypes and omits some of them. The data show 80,000 or so clones, 90% to 96% seen once. Sequencing used T cells isolated from PBMCs. These receptor sequences come from a human donor in good health.

This chain connects TRBV30 to TRBJ2-5; tentatively, D is TRBD2 (6 bases). The V end lost 4 bases, the J end lost 5 bases, and 14 bases lay between the germline ends. This CDR3 is 13 amino acids long. Per the germline V gene, CDR1 is GTSNPN and CDR2 is SVGIG (reference sequence). The CDR3 region is CAWTLRGLETQYF. The CDR3 DNA is TGTGCCTGGACCCTTCGGGGGTTGGAGACCCAGTACTTC.

The chain recombines TRBV7-2 with TRBJ2-3; weak D call: TRBD2 (6 bases). From germline, CDR1 is SGHTA and CDR2 FQGNSA. With 1 base removed from V and 3 bases from J, the gap between germline ends came to 14 bases. This CDR3 comprises 16 residues. This chain's CDR3 is CASSLVVPSVTDTQYF. The CDR3 DNA follows: TGTGCCAGCAGCTTAGTAGTCCCTAGCGTGACAGATACGCAGTATTTT.

The chain is built from TRBV5-4 and TRBJ2-1; D is ambiguous. In germline, CDR1 is SGHNT, CDR2 YYREEE (reference sequence). V lost 2 bases and J lost 7, with 10 bases in between. The CDR3 totals 13 residues. The CDR3 nucleotides are TGTGCCAGCAGCTTTCGAGACGGGAATGAGCAGTTCTTC. Translating gives CASSFRDGNEQFF.

The genes are TRBV4-2 and TRBJ2-7; tentatively, D is TRBD2 (6 bases). There are 17 residues in the CDR3. The germline V and J ends were trimmed by 0 bases and 0 bases, with 15 bases remaining between them. The V gene's germline CDR1 is LGHNA and CDR2 YNFKEQ. The CDR3 sequence is CASSQEGSRDFSYEQYF. CDR3 DNA sequence: TGTGCCAGCAGCCAAGAGGGGTCCCGGGACTTCTCCTACGAGCAGTACTTC.

The chain employs TRBV14 and TRBJ1-1; TRBD1 aligns across 8 bases. With 4 bases clipped from V and 5 bases from J, the junction kept 12 bases outside the gene matches. The CDR3 contains 16 residues. Germline-derived CDR1 and CDR2 are SGHDN and FVKESK. CDR3 sequence: CASSPNFQGARTEAFF. CDR3 nucleotide sequence: TGTGCCAGCAGCCCCAACTTTCAGGGGGCGCGGACTGAAGCTTTCTTT.

This clone was recorded only once. The rearrangement joins TRBV6-1 to TRBJ1-2, with 10 bases that match TRBD1. Per the germline V gene, CDR1 is MNHNS and CDR2 is SASEGT. The J segment lost 4 bases and the V segment lost 7 bases, leaving 6 bases of the junction unmatched. The CDR3 is made up of 14 amino acids. The CDR3 reads CASTWTGGPYGYTF. In DNA, the CDR3 is TGTGCCAGCACTTGGACAGGGGGGCCCTATGGCTACACCTTC.

This clone was observed once. V is TRBV5-6 and J is TRBJ2-2, with 10 bases that match TRBD2. Losses at the gene ends were 4 bases for V and 3 bases for J; bases not matched to a gene: 6. CDR1 SGHDT and CDR2 YYEEEE come from the germline V gene. This CDR3 is built from 16 residues. The CDR3 reads CASSPLLAGDTGELFF. CDR3 coding DNA: TGTGCCAGCAGCCCTTTGCTAGCGGGAGACACCGGGGAGCTGTTTTTT.

This clone was detected only once. The rearrangement joins TRBV18 to TRBJ1-5; D unclear. This CDR3 is built from 12 residues. Germline V gene data show CDR1 as KGHSH and CDR2 as LQKENI. Between the trimmed V and J ends, which lost 1 base and 11 bases, there was a span of 9 bases. CDR3 sequence reads: CASSPHPDSQHF. DNA of the CDR3: TGTGCCAGCTCACCACATCCAGACTCCCAGCATTTT.